The 19 T cell receptor beta chains below were found in one sample sequenced in a study of blood T cell repertoires in COVID-19. The protocol was immunoSEQ multiplex PCR, while the TCRdb copy is restricted to in-frame clones and leaves out a portion. Of 150,000 to 200,000 clones in the sample, over 85% were seen once. Input material: peripheral blood. The receptors shown here come from a man in his fifties or sixties with active or convalescent COVID-19.

This clone was seen once. This chain uses TRBV23-1 with TRBJ1-5; 9 positions match TRBD1. TRBV23-1 counts as an open reading frame of uncertain function. This CDR3 region has 20 residues. J was trimmed by 0 bases and V by 0 bases; bases with no gene match: 12. The CDR3 reads CASSQSPIGQGIYSNQPQHF. In DNA, the CDR3 is TGCGCCAGCAGTCAATCGCCGATCGGACAGGGGATCTATAGCAATCAGCCCCAGCATTTT.

This clone was detected a few times. The rearrangement links TRBV29-1 to TRBJ2-2; 11 bases fit TRBD2. J gave up 5 bases and V 2 bases, and 4 bases lay outside the gene matches. CDR1 is SQVTM, CDR2 ANQGSEA, per germline. The CDR3 sequence is 15 residues long. The CDR3 reads CSVETSGSNTGELFF. DNA of the CDR3: TGCAGCGTTGAAACTAGCGGGAGCAATACCGGGGAGCTGTTTTTT.

This chain joins TRBV30 and TRBJ1-1; D unclear. The CDR3 loop spans 12 amino acids. Trimming shortened V by 6 bases and J by 4 bases, and 12 bases separated the two germline ends. CDR1 is GTSNPN, CDR2 SVGIG, per germline (reference sequence). The CDR3 DNA reads TGTGCCTGCACTCAGCGATCCACTGAAGCTTTCTTT. Translated, it gives CACTQRSTEAFF.

The CDR3 sequence is CASSREAINQPQHF. In nucleotides, the CDR3 is TGTGCCAGCAGCCGGGAGGCCATAAATCAGCCCCAGCATTTT. V gene TRBV6-5 combines with J gene TRBJ1-5; no clear D. The CDR3 extends over 14 amino acids. Germline V lookup: CDR1 MNHEY, CDR2 SVGAGI. With 6 bases removed from V and 4 bases from J, the gap between germline ends came to 13 bases.

The J gene is TRBJ2-2, the V gene TRBV24-1, with 7 bases matching TRBD2. The V and J ends lost 7 bases and 1 base, in that order; junction bases with no gene match: 2. Germline V CDR1 and CDR2: KGHDR, SFDVKD. The CDR3 runs to 14 residues. In nucleotides, the CDR3 is TGTGCCACCAGGGCTAGCGGGAACACCGGGGAGCTGTTTTTT. Amino acid sequence: CATRASGNTGELFF.

The CDR3 DNA reads TGTGCCAGCAGCTTAGTTAAACTAGCGCGCAATGAGCAGTTCTTC. It encodes CASSLVKLARNEQFF. The chain uses TRBV11-2 and TRBJ2-1; 7 nucleotides match TRBD2. CDR3 size: 15 residues. The V segment lost 1 base and the J segment 6 bases; nucleotides outside the gene matches: 6. Germline CDR1 and CDR2: SGHAT and FQNNGV.

This chain links TRBV6-5 with TRBJ2-7; D uncertain. CDR3 length equals 14 residues. Germline V gives CDR1 MNHEY, CDR2 SVGAGI. V lost 4 bases, J lost 2 bases, and 12 bases lay in between. The CDR3 region has the DNA TGTGCCAGCAGTTGGAGACGGAGTACCTACGAGCAGTACTTC. Its protein product is CASSWRRSTYEQYF.

This rearrangement joins TRBV5-6 to TRBJ1-2, with TRBD1 matching over 10 bases. The CDR3 is 15 amino acids. Trimming at V came to 2 bases and at J to 8 bases, leaving 9 bases not matched to a gene. Germline V gene lookup returns CDR1 SGHDT and CDR2 YYEEEE. The CDR3 here is CASSFGDRGFWGYTF. The CDR3 DNA is TGTGCCAGCAGCTTCGGGGACAGGGGATTTTGGGGCTACACCTTC.

J is TRBJ2-4 and V is TRBV7-9; 9 nucleotides line up with TRBD1. Germline values: CDR1 SEHNR, CDR2 FQNEAQ (reference sequence). The CDR3 sequence is 14 residues long. V lost 1 base to trimming and J lost 6 bases; unmatched junction nucleotides: 1. The CDR3 region has the DNA TGTGCCAGCAGCTTAGGACAGGGGGGAAACATTCAGTACTTC. Translated, it gives CASSLGQGGNIQYF.

This chain connects TRBV14 to TRBJ1-2; TRBD1 aligns across 7 bases. V lost 3 bases, J lost 5 bases, and 6 bases stayed unmatched. The CDR3 is 14 residues long. The germline V gene has CDR1 SGHDN and CDR2 FVKESK. The CDR3 protein is CASSQPGTAYGYTF. Written as DNA, the CDR3 is TGTGCCAGCAGCCAGCCCGGGACAGCGTATGGCTACACCTTC.

This clone was found a few times. The CDR3 DNA is TGTGCCAGCAGCTCTAGACAGGGGGCAGTAGGAGGCTACACCTTC. It codes for CASSSRQGAVGGYTF. This chain joins TRBV7-8 and TRBJ1-2; 10 bases align to TRBD1. With V trimmed by 4 bases and J by 8 bases, 10 bases remained unmatched. This CDR3 has 15 amino acids. CDR1 and CDR2 (germline): SGHVS, FQNEAQ.

This chain connects TRBV27 to TRBJ1-1; D call uncertain. CDR3 size: 15 residues. From germline, CDR1 is MNHEY and CDR2 SMNVEV (reference sequence). V shed 5 bases and J shed 0 bases, with 13 bases lying between them. In DNA form, the CDR3 reads TGTGCCAGCAGTCCATACAGAGATCTGAACACTGAAGCTTTCTTT. Translating gives CASSPYRDLNTEAFF.

About this clone itself: At the DNA level, this CDR3 is encoded by other sequences in the same sample as well. The rearrangement uses TRBV11-3 and TRBJ1-1; D gene ambiguous. The CDR3 spans 13 residues. Trimming stripped 3 bases from V and 1 base from J, with 6 bases between. CDR1 is SGHNT, CDR2 YENEEA, per germline. CDR3 sequence (DNA): TGTGCCAGCAGCTTGCAGGAGAACACTGAAGCTTTCTTT. This encodes CASSLQENTEAFF.

The chain combines TRBV7-2 with TRBJ1-6; 10 bases are a match to TRBD1. CDR3 length equals 15 residues. Germline-derived CDR1 and CDR2 are SGHTA and FQGNSA. V shed 7 bases and J 9 bases; nucleotides not matched to a gene: 9. The CDR3 nucleotides read TGTGCCAGCAAACCGGGACAGGGGCTCTTTTCACCCCTCCACTTT. The encoded protein is CASKPGQGLFSPLHF.

This clone was found once. The chain uses TRBV4-1 and TRBJ2-1; 9 nucleotides line up with TRBD2. The CDR3 sequence is 16 residues long. Germline CDR1 and CDR2: MGHRA and YSYEKL. Trimming cost V 8 bases and J 0 bases; bases outside gene matches: 8. CDR3 in amino acids: CASATFSGSSYNEQFF. CDR3 nucleotides: TGCGCCAGCGCTACATTTAGCGGGAGCTCCTACAATGAGCAGTTCTTC.

This clone has a single count. The V gene is TRBV5-8, the J gene TRBJ2-7; 9 bases match TRBD1. This CDR3 contains 15 residues. Germline CDR1 reads SGHTS; CDR2 reads YDEGEE. The trim removed 2 bases at V and 5 bases at J, leaving 8 bases unmatched. The CDR3 reads CASSLPTTGGNEQYF. CDR3 sequence (DNA): TGTGCCAGCAGCTTACCAACGACAGGGGGTAACGAGCAGTACTTC.

The V gene is TRBV27, the J gene TRBJ1-2; TRBD1 aligns across 7 bases. Germline-derived CDR1 and CDR2 are MNHEY and SMNVEV (reference sequence). The CDR3 is 18 residues long. With 2 bases clipped from V and 6 bases from J, the junction kept 18 bases outside the gene matches. The DNA for the CDR3 is TGTGCCAGCAGTTTAAGTTGGAGAGGGGGCGCTTTCTTGCATGGCTACACCTTC. It encodes CASSLSWRGGAFLHGYTF.

The chain has TRBV27 and TRBJ2-7; a weak D match, TRBD2 (6 bases). This CDR3 is built from 15 residues. Germline-derived CDR1 and CDR2 are MNHEY and SMNVEV (reference sequence). V shed 8 bases and J shed 1 base, with 18 bases lying between them. The CDR3 here is CASGRDSTLSYEQYF. DNA of the CDR3: TGTGCCAGCGGCCGGGACTCCACCTTATCCTACGAGCAGTACTTC.

This chain uses TRBV19 with TRBJ2-1; D not resolved. This CDR3 is built from 14 residues. V lost 3 bases, J lost 8 bases, and 14 bases lay in between. Germline values: CDR1 LNHDA, CDR2 SQIVND (reference sequence). The CDR3 here is CASSIAAADYEQFF. The DNA for the CDR3 is TGTGCCAGTAGTATTGCGGCGGCAGATTATGAGCAGTTCTTC.